The TCR beta chain described here comes from a study of blood T cells in healthy people across ages. This clonotype appeared a few times. A sample-barcoded 5' primer and a J-beta primer mix were used in a second PCR of roughly 7 to 11 cycles. TCRdb reprocessed the 5' RACE reads with MiXCR, giving one entry per CDR3 protein. The table includes just under 750,000 distinct CDR3 sequences, about a fifth detected once. The germline CDR1 and CDR2 sequences are SGHVS and FNYEAQ. The V end lost 5 bases, the J end lost 2 bases, and 9 bases lay between the germline ends. This CDR3 has 13 residues. The chain joins TRBV7-6 to TRBJ1-1, with TRBD1 as a possible D gene (6 bases). Sequenced input: blood. The sequence was collected from a man in his 70s in good health. CDR3 nucleotides: TGTGCCAGCAGCCGACAGGACAACACTGAAGCTTTCTTT. Its protein product is CASSRQDNTEAFF.